This entry describes one T cell receptor beta chain. This sample was included in a study of blood T cell repertoires in COVID-19. Germline CDR1 is KGHSH and CDR2 is LQKENI. The CDR3 is 15 residues long. The ends were cut back, 3 bases at V and 5 bases at J, with 13 bases in the middle. The table came from immunoSEQ multiplex PCR; TCRdb's copy has only in-frame clones and leaves some out. This sample has 75,000 to 90,000 clones; roughly 86% occur once, and the top ten carry less than 5%. The receptor was isolated from a man aged 50-60 years with active or convalescent COVID-19. The V gene is TRBV18, the J gene TRBJ2-2; D possibly corresponds to TRBD1 (5 bases). Sequencing was carried out using peripheral blood. The CDR3 sequence is CASSPAGKGTGELFF. The CDR3 DNA reads TGTGCCAGCTCACCGGCAGGGAAGGGAACCGGGGAGCTGTTTTTT.